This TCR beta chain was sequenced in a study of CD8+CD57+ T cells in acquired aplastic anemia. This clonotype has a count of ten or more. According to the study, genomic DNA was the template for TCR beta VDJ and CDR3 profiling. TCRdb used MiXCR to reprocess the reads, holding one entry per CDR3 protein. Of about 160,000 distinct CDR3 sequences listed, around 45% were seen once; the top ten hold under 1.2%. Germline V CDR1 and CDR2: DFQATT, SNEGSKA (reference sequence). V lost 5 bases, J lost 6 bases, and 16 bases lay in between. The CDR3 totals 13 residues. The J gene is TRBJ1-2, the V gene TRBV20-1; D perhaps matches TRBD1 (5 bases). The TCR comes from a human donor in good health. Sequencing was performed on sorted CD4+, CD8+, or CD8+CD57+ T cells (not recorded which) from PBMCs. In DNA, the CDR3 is TGCAGTGCTCGGGACGCCGGGAGGAATGGCTACACCTTC. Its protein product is CSARDAGRNGYTF.